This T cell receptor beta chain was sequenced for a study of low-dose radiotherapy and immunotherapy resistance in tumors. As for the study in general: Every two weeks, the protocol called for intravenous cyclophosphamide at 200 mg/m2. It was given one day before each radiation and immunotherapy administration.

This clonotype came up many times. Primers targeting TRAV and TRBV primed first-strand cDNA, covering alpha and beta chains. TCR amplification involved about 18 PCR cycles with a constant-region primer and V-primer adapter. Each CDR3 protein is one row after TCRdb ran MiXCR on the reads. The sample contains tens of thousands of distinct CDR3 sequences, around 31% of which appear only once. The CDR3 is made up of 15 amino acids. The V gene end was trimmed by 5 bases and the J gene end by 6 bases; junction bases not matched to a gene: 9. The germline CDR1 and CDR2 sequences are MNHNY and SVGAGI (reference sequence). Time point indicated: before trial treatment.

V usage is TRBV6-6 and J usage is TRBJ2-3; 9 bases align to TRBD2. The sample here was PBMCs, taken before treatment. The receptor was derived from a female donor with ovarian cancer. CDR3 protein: CASSDLGGGVDTQYF. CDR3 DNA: TGTGCCAGCAGTGATTTGGGCGGGGGGGTGGATACGCAGTATTTT.